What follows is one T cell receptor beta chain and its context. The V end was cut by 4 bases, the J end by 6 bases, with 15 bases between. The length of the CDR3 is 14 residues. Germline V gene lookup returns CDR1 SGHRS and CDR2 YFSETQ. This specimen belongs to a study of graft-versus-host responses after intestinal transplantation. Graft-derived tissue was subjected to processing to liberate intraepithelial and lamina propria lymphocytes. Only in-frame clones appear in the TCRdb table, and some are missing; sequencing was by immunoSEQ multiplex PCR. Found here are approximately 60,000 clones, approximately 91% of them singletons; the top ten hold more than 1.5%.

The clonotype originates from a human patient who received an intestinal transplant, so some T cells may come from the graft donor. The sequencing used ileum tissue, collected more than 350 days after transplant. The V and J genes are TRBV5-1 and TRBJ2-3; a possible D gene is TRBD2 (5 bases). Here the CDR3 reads CASSPWGGEDTQYF. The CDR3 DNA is TGCGCCAGCAGCCCCTGGGGTGGGGAGGATACGCAGTATTTT.